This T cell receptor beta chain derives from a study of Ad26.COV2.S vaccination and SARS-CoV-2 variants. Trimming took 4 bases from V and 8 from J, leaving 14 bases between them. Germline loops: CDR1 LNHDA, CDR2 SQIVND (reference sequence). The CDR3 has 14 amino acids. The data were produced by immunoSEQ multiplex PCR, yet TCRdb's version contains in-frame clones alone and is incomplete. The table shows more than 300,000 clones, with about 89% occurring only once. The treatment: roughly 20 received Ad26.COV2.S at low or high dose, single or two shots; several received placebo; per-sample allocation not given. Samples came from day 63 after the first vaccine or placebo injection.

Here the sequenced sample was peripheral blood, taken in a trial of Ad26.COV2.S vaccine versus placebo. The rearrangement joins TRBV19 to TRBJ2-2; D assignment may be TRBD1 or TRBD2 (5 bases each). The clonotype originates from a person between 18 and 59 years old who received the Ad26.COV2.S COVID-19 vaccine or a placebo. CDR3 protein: CASSTVYWGGELFF. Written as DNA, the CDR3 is TGTGCCAGTAGTACAGTTTACTGGGGGGGGGAGCTGTTTTTT. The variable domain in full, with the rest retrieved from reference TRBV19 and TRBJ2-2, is DGGITQSPKYLFRKEGQNVTLSCEQNLNHDAMYWYRQDPGQGLRLIYYSQIVNDFQKGDIAEGYSVSREKKESFPLTVTSAQKNPTAFYLCASSTVYWGGELFFGEGSRLTVL.